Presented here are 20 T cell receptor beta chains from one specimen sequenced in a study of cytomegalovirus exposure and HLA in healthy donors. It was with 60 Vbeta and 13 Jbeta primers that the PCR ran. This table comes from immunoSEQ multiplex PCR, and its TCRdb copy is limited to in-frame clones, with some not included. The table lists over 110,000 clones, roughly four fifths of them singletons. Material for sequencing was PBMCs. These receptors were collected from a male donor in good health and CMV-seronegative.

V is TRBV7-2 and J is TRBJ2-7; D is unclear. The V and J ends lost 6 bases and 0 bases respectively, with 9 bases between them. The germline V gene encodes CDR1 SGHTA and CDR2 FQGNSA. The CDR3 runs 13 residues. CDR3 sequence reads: CASSRGSSYEQYF. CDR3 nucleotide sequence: TGTGCCAGCAGTCGCGGATCCTCCTACGAGCAGTACTTC.

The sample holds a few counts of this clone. The chain's CDR3 is CASSVGGTGSLETQYF. The DNA of the CDR3 is TGTGCCAGCAGCGTAGGGGGGACAGGGTCTCTGGAGACCCAGTACTTC. The chain recombines TRBV9 with TRBJ2-5, with 9 bases aligning to TRBD1. The CDR3 is 16 residues long. Trimming at V came to 0 bases and at J to 5 bases, leaving 8 bases not matched to a gene. CDR1 SGDLS and CDR2 YYNGEE come from the germline V gene.

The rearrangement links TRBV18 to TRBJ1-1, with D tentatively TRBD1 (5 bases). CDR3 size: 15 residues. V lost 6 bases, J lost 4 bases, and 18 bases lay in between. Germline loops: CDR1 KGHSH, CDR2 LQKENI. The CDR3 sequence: CASSSGGPAGTEAFF. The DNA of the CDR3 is TGTGCCAGCTCCTCGGGGGGTCCGGCGGGCACTGAAGCTTTCTTT. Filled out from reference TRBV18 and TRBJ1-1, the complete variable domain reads NAGVMQNPRHLVRRRGQEARLRCSPMKGHSHVYWYRQLPEEGLKFMVYLQKENIIDESGMPKERFSAEFPKEGPSILRIQQVVRGDSAAYFCASSSGGPAGTEAFFGQGTRLTVV.

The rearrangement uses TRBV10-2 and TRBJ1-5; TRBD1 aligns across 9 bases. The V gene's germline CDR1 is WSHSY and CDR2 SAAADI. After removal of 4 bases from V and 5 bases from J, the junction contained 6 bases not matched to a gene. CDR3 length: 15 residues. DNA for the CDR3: TGCGCCAGCAGTGCATCGACAGGGGGAGATCAGCCCCAGCATTTT. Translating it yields CASSASTGGDQPQHF.

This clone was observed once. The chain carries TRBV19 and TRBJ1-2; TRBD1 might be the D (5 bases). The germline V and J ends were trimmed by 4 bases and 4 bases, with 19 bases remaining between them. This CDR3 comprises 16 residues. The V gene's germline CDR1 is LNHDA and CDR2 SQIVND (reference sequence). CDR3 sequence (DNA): TGTGCCAGTAGTAACTCCTACTTCAGGAGGGGCTATGGCTACACCTTC. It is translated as CASSNSYFRRGYGYTF. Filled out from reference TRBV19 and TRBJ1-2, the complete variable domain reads DGGITQSPKYLFRKEGQNVTLSCEQNLNHDAMYWYRQDPGQGLRLIYYSQIVNDFQKGDIAEGYSVSREKKESFPLTVTSAQKNPTAFYLCASSNSYFRRGYGYTFGSGTRLTVV.

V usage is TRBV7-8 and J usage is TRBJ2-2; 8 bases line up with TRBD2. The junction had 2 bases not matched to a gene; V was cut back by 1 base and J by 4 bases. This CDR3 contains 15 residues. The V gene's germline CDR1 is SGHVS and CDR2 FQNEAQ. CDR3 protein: CASSLEAGVTGELFF. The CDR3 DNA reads TGTGCCAGCAGCTTAGAAGCGGGGGTCACCGGGGAGCTGTTTTTT.

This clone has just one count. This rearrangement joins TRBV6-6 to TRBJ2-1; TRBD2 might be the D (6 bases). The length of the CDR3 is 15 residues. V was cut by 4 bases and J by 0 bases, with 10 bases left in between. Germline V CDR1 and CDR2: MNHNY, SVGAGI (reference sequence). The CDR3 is CASSWRGSSYNEQFF. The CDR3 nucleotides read TGTGCCAGCAGTTGGAGGGGAAGCTCCTACAATGAGCAGTTCTTC.

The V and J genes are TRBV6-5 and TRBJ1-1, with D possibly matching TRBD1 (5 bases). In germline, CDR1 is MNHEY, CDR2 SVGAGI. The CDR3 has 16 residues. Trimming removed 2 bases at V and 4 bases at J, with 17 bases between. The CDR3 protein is CASSYGVRGGSTEAFF. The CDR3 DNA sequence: TGTGCCAGCAGTTACGGCGTCCGGGGGGGGAGCACTGAAGCTTTCTTT.

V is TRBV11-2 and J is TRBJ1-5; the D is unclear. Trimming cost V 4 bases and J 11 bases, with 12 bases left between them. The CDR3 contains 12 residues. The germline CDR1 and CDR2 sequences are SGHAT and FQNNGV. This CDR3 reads CASSSGVGTQHF. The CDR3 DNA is TGTGCCAGCAGCTCCGGGGTGGGGACCCAGCATTTT.

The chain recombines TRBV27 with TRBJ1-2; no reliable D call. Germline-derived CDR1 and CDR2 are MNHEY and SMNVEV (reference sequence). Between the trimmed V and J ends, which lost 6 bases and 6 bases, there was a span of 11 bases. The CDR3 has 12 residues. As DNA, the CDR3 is TGTGCCAGCAGCGACATAAAGGATGGCTACACCTTC. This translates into CASSDIKDGYTF.

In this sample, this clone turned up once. DNA of the CDR3: TGTGCCAGCAGTGCCATGGGCGGGCTGGAGACCCAGTACTTC. Translation: CASSAMGGLETQYF. V and J are TRBV2 and TRBJ2-5; possibly TRBD2 for D (5 bases). V was clipped by 4 bases and J by 5 bases, with 14 bases between them. CDR1 and CDR2 (germline): SNHLY, FYNNEI. The CDR3 has 14 amino acids.

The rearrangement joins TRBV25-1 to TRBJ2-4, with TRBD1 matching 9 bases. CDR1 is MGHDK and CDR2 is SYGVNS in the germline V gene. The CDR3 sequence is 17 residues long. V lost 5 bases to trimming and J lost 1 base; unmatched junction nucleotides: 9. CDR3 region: CASSWDRVWGAKNIQYF. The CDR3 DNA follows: TGTGCCAGCAGTTGGGACAGGGTATGGGGGGCCAAAAACATTCAGTACTTC.

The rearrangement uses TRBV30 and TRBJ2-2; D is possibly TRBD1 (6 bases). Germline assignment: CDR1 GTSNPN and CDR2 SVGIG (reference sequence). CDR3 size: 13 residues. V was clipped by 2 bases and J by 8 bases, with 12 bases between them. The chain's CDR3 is CAWSNGQLGELFF. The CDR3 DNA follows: TGTGCCTGGAGTAACGGACAGTTGGGGGAGCTGTTTTTT.

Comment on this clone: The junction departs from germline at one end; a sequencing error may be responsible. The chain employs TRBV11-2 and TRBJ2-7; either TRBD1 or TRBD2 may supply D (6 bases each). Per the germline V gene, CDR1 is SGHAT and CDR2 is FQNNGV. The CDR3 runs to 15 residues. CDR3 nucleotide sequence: TGTGCCAGCAGATTAGGGGGAGGCCTCTCCTACGAGCAGTACTTC. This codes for CASRLGGGLSYEQYF.

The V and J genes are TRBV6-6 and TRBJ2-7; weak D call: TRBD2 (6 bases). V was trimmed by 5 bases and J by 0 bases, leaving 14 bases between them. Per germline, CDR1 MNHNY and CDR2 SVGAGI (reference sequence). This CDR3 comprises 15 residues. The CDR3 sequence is CASSRGGIGSYEQYF. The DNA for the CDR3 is TGTGCCAGCAGTAGGGGCGGGATCGGCTCCTACGAGCAGTACTTC.

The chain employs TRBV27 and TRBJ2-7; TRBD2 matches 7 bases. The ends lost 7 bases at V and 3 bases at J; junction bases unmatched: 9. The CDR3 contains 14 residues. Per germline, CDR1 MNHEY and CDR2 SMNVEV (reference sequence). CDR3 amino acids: CASTPNSGHYEQYF. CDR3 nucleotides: TGTGCCAGCACCCCAAATAGCGGGCACTACGAGCAGTACTTC.

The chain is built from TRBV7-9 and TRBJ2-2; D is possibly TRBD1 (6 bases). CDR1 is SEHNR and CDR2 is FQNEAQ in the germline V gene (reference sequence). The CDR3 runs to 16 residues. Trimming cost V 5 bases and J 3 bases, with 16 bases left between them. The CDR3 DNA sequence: TGTGCCAGCAGCACCCCCCTTTCAGGGGACACCGGGGAGCTGTTTTTT. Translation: CASSTPLSGDTGELFF.

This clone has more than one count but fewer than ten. The CDR3 loop reads CAWSRDSHMNTEAFF. The CDR3 DNA follows: TGTGCCTGGAGCCGGGACAGTCACATGAACACTGAAGCTTTCTTT. The J gene is TRBJ1-1, the V gene TRBV30, with 7 nucleotides matching TRBD1. The CDR3 is 15 residues long. V trimming: 3 bases; J trimming: 0 bases; junction bases outside the gene matches: 7. From germline, CDR1 is GTSNPN and CDR2 SVGIG (reference sequence).

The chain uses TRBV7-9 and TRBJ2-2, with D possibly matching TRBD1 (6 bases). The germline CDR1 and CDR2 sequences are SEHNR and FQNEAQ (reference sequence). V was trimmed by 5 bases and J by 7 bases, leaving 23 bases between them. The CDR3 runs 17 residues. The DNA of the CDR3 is TGTGCCAGCAGCCAAGGCCTCCGGGACACTCTCGGCGGGGAGCTGTTTTTT. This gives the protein CASSQGLRDTLGGELFF.

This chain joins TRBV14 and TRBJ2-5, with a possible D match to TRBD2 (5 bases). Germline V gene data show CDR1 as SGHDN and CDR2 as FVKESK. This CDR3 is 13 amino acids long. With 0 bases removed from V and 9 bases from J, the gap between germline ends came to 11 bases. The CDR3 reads CASSQDRAGAQYF. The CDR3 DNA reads TGTGCCAGCAGCCAAGATCGGGCCGGGGCCCAGTACTTC.